This T cell receptor beta chain was recorded in a study of cytomegalovirus exposure and HLA in healthy donors (dated by TCRdb to 2017 to 2019). For the study in its entirety: In an earlier analysis of approximately 640 of the donors, approximately 260 Gb of sequence data and 117 million unique TCR beta sequences from 180 million or so T cells were reported. All discovery cohort repertoires had been generated using a single sequencing platform. A handful of DR-DQ haplotypes were handled as single units for association and clustering because linkage in the cohort was strong. Alongside the repertoire data, information on donor age, sex, ethnicity and CMV serostatus was compiled. To predict cytomegalovirus infection status, the study brought together high-throughput TCR immunosequencing, statistical association of individual TCRs with disease status, and machine learning. In an earlier analysis of a few hundred of the donors, high-throughput TCR beta sequencing was used to judge whether each TCR beta V gene segment behaved as functional or pseudogenic. Class I and class II HLA loci were covered by the typing at four-digit resolution. The study was designed to test whether signatures of past pathogen exposure could be identified by cataloging public T cell receptors. The study used immunosequencing to profile the T cell repertoires of 666 subjects and linked those repertoires to cytomegalovirus serostatus. Of the roughly 410 genotyped donors, 75% to 85% were placed in the genetic ancestry cluster associated with self-reported Caucasian donors. Rather than using new phenotypic data, the later analysis identified candidate immune exposures from TCR beta sequences and from how often those sequences occurred across donors. Along with the roughly 670-subject first cohort, a separate validation cohort of over 90 different subjects was used. Across 398 genotyped donors of the cohort, an average of roughly 230,000 unique TCR beta nucleotide sequences per donor were sequenced, and roughly 20% of those sequences were non-productive. In a later analysis, previously published TCR beta repertoires from 666 donors were re-analyzed and high-resolution HLA genotyping was added so that TCR occurrence patterns could be studied. The number of typed donors differed by locus: about 620-640 for A, B, C, DRB1 and DQB1; 500 to 550 for DQA1; some 590 for DPA1; and 400 to 480 for DPB1. Roughly 300 gigabases of sequencing data and approximately 93 million unique TCR sequences were included in an early release covering 500 to 750 HLA-typed donors. A later genetic analysis took genome-wide SNP genotypes for about 65% of the roughly 670 donors and used that subset as a discovery cohort.

In total, 600 or so healthy bone marrow donors made up the cohort. Cohort members were all nominally healthy when sampled, although unrecorded immune exposures were likely present. The donor tested CMV seronegative and was one of the 352 seronegative cohort members. Every donor gave a peripheral blood sample, and the peripheral blood mononuclear cells from that sample were used for TCR beta sequencing. Genomic DNA was extracted from the blood cell samples with the Qiagen DNeasy Blood Extraction Kit. The library was made by the immunoSEQ multiplex PCR assay. For the multiplex PCR, a mixture combining 60 forward primers for TCR Vbeta segments and 13 reverse primers for TCR Jbeta segments was used. The CDR3 region of rearranged TCR beta genes was amplified from genomic DNA by a multiplex PCR assay. The amplified TCR beta libraries were sequenced on the Illumina HiSeq System as 87-base-pair reads. The study's processing was this. In a later analysis, tens of millions of unique TCR beta chains were counted across the approximately 670 repertoires, and around 11 million of these chains were shared by at least two donors. Raw reads were error-corrected and collapsed into unique sequences by a nearest-neighbor algorithm in which closely related sequences were merged to remove PCR and sequencing errors. Alignment of CDR3 sequences to IMGT reference sequences was used to assign V, D and J gene segments. For a sequence to be retained, a match of at least six nucleotides was required to both a V gene segment and a J gene segment. Rearrangements were called productive when the CDR3 lacked stop codons and stayed in frame with V and J; all others were non-productive. CDR3 was defined according to IMGT convention as the region running from the second conserved V-encoded cysteine to the conserved J-encoded phenylalanine. In an earlier analysis of 550 to 650 of the donors, sequences lacking an unambiguous match to a single V gene segment were excluded. An earlier analysis of fewer than 750 of the donors classified V segments as functional when productive rearrangements were above 56.7% and as segregating when the standard deviation between donors was above 5%. A statistical classification framework was developed to diagnose cytomegalovirus status using the catalog of TCR beta chain sequences. A later analysis assigned V and J genes by comparing TCR nucleotide sequences with IMGT/GENE-DB human TR gene sequences. Using the TCRdist pipeline, a later analysis assigned CDR3 sequences along with most-parsimonious VDJ recombination scenarios. In a later analysis, each TCR beta chain was defined by its CDR3 amino acid sequence together with its V-gene family, and reads lacking a unique V-gene family were excluded. A later analysis removed over 500 highly shared, low-generation-probability nucleotide sequences to deal with suspected cross-contamination and a sequencing artifact. For each public chain, a later analysis derived a clonal expansion index from normalized ranks of inferred template counts within each repertoire. In a later analysis, generation probabilities were computed using a VDJ recombination model fitted to out-of-frame rearrangements, and the results were checked against IGoR. In a later analysis, hypergeometric tests were used to score TCR-TCR, TCR-HLA and TCR-CMV co-occurrence, with a repertoire-size bias correction applied to TCR pairs. False discovery rates were estimated in a later analysis by permuting HLA or CMV assignments 20 times. In a later analysis, co-occurring TCRs were grouped with DBSCAN, and TCRdist sequence similarity was added when clustering was performed within HLA-allele-positive subsets. Repertoires with fewer than 30,000 or more than 120,000 public chains were left out of co-occurrence clustering, as were five repertoires with anomalous nucleotide sharing. The table comes from immuneACCESS by way of TCRdb, which keeps in-frame sequences with V and J called. Part of the clones is missing from these tables; in studies checked, under half for an unresolved V gene and the rest for unknown reasons. Clonal size and the V and J genes are those of that table, whereas D and trimming came from the DNA. This sample holds approximately 120,000 clones; around 80% were observed only once. The top ten clonotypes cover around 0.99% of the sample.

The paper's findings and limits, for the study overall: The classifier was reported to diagnose cytomegalovirus status with high specificity and sensitivity in both the original cohort and the validation cohort. Compared with equally common non-associated chains, HLA-associated TCR beta chains in a later analysis were more clonally expanded and had lower generation probabilities. Because some donors lacked HLA typing at each locus, the association tests relied only on the typed subset. The 87-base-pair reads could not distinguish some IMGT-functional V segments, including TRBV6-2 and TRBV6-3, so those segments were excluded. A cluster of highly shared sequence variants was judged likely to be a technical artifact of the sequencing pipeline. A further reported finding was that TCR beta sequences accurately predicted the HLA-A and HLA-B alleles for most subjects in the first cohort. Roughly uniform sequencing depth across donors was assumed in presence/absence analyses, although this assumption may not hold. The only immune exposure information available for the cohort was CMV serostatus. In this cohort, only TCR beta chains were sequenced, and detectable features were limited by the absence of alpha or paired-chain data. A later genetic analysis reported fewer N-insertions in productive TCRs among donors in an Asian-associated ancestry cluster than the approximately 670-donor mean. In a later analysis, 16,951 TCR beta sequences were associated with specific HLA alleles at a false discovery rate of 0.05. In a later analysis, TCR association rates were found to vary across HLA loci, with the most associated TCRs seen for DRB1 alleles and the fewest for HLA-C alleles. In a later analysis, most CMV-associated TCR beta chains were found to appear HLA-restricted, with HLA associations seemingly driven largely by CMV exposure. In a later analysis, several top co-occurrence clusters were reported to appear linked to parvovirus B19, influenza, CMV and Epstein-Barr virus. A total of 150 to 200 TCR beta chains were listed by the study as associated with cytomegalovirus. An earlier analysis of some 560 of the donors showed that most TCR beta V segments appeared in productive rearrangements either about 90% or about 30% of the time, which broadly matched IMGT annotations. When HLA alleles, especially DR and DQ, strongly co-occurred, TCR associations were difficult to assign to individual alleles. Because counts were too low, seventeen rarely observed V segments, including chromosome 9 orphons, were excluded from the earlier analysis of about 500 of the donors. V-gene and J-gene trimming of TCR beta chains was associated with a missense DCLRE1C variant in a later genetic analysis, and the association was replicated in an independent cohort. Most TCR sequences were seen in very few donors, while some public TCRs were found in many individuals. A few of the identified cytomegalovirus-associated TCR beta chains were confirmed in vitro to be specific for cytomegalovirus antigens. Linkage disequilibrium might explain the correlated functional status among segregating V segments, but an unknown experimental factor could not be ruled out. The authors suggested that the approach could potentially be extended to other disease states and immunological phenotypes.

Comments on this clone: The specificity of this receptor is unknown. No base qualities exist here, and no much larger clone lies one base off it.

According to the germline V gene, CDR1 reads MNHEY and CDR2 reads SVGAGI. Taken from cysteine to phenylalanine, the CDR3 has 14 residues. Only the CDR3 region is kept as DNA, spanning 42 bases read in frame from base 1. Relative to germline, V is 8 bases shorter and J is 2 bases shorter, with 13 bases between their ends. In this chain, TRBV6-5 is recombined with TRBJ2-1; the D gene lacks a confident call. The sample taken for sequencing was PBMCs. The sequence was collected from a woman aged 25-40 years in good health and CMV-seronegative. The DNA reads as follows: TGTGCCAGCGGATTAAGACTGGCCTACAATGAGCAGTTCTTC. It specifies CASGLRLAYNEQFF.